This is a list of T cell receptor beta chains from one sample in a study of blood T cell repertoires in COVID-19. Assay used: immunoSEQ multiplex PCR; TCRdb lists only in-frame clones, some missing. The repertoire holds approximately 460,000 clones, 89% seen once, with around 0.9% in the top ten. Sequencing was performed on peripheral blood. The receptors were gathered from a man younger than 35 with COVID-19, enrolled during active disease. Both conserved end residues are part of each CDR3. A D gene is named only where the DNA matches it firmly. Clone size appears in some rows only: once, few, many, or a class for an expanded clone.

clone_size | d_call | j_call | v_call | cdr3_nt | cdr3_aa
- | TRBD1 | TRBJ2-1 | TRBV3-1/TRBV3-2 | TGTGCCAGCAGCCAAGGGACAGGGGTCCTATTCTACAATGAGCAGTTCTTC | CASSQGTGVLFYNEQFF
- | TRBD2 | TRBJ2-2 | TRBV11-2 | TGTGCCAGCAGCTTCCCCCGGAAGGCGGGAGGGCCAGGCACCGGGGAGCTGTTTTTT | CASSFPRKAGGPGTGELFF
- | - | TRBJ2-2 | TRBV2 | TGTGCCAGCAGCCGAGAAGAAAACACCGGGGAGCTGTTTTTT | CASSREENTGELFF
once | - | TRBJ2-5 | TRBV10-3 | TGTGCCATCAGTGAGTCGGGGGTGGGGGCCCAAGAGACCCAGTACTTC | CAISESGVGAQETQYF
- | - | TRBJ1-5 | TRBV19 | TGTGCCAGTAGTACGGACACTTATAGCAATCAGCCCCAGCATTTT | CASSTDTYSNQPQHF
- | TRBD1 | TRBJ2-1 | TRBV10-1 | TGCGCCAGCAGTGAAAGGGGGCGAGGTGAGCAGTTCTTC | CASSERGRGEQFF
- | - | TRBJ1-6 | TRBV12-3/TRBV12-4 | TGTGCCAGCACCGCGGCAGTTGGTTCACCCCTCCACTTT | CASTAAVGSPLHF
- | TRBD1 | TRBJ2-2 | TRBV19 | TGTGCCAGTAGCCACATCGACAGGGGCACCGGGGAGCTGTTTTTT | CASSHIDRGTGELFF
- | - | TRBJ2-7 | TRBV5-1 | TGCGCCAGCAGCATAACCGACGGGAGCTACGAGCAGTACTTC | CASSITDGSYEQYF
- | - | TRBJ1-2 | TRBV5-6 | TGTGCCAGCAGCTTCGTCGACAGGCCCTATGGCTACACCTTC | CASSFVDRPYGYTF
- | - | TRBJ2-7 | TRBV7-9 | TGTGCCAGCAGCCAGGGAGGCAGCGAGCAGTACTTC | CASSQGGSEQYF
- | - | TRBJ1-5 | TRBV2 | TGTGCCAGCAGCCCTAGGGGCTTCGGTAATCAGCCCCAGCATTTT | CASSPRGFGNQPQHF
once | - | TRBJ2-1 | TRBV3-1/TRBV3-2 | TGTGCCAGCAGCCCCTTACAGGGTAAGCAGTTCTTC | CASSPLQGKQFF
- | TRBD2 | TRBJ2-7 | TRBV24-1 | TGTGCCACCAGTGACCAACTAGCGACCAGTATCTACGAGCAGTACTTC | CATSDQLATSIYEQYF
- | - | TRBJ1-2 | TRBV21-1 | TGTGCCAGCAGCTCAGAGAGACCGAGGGCGGACTATGGCTACACCTTC | CASSSERPRADYGYTF
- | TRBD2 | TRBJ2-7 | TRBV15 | TGTGCCACCAGCACCGAGGGGAATAGCGGGGGAGTTGGACAGTACTTC | CATSTEGNSGGVGQYF
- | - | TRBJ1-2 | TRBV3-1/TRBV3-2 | TGTGCCAGCAGCGTCTCGGGCTATGGCTACACCTTC | CASSVSGYGYTF
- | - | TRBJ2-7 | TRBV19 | TGTGCCAGTAGTTCTCCGGGACTTTGGGCCTACGAGCAGTACTTC | CASSSPGLWAYEQYF
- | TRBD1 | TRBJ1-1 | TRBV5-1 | TGCGCCAGCAGCTTGGAAGGCGACAGGGCCACTGAAGCTTTCTTT | CASSLEGDRATEAFF
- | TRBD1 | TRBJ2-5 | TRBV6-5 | TGTGCCAGCGCGCAGGGGGTCGGAGAGACCCAGTACTTC | CASAQGVGETQYF
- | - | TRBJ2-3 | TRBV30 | TGTGCCTGGAGAGAGCAGGCAGATACGCAGTATTTT | CAWREQADTQYF
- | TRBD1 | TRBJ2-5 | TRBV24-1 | TGTGCCACCAGTGAGGACAGGGTACGAGAGACCCAGTACTTC | CATSEDRVRETQYF
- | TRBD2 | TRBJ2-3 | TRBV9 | TGTGCCAGCAGCCCCGGACTAGCGGGAGTAAGGTATTTT | CASSPGLAGVRYF
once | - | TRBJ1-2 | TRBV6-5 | TGTGCCAGCAGTTACTCCGGGGGAGATGGCTACACCTTC | CASSYSGGDGYTF
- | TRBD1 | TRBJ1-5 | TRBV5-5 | TGTGCCAGCAGCCCCGCAGGGGGTCAGCCCCAGCATTTT | CASSPAGGQPQHF
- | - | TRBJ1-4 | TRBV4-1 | TGCGCCAGCAGCCTCATTATGGGACGGGGGGATGAAAAACTGTTTTTT | CASSLIMGRGDEKLFF
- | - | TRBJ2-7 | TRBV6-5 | TGTGCCAGTGGGGCGGGGTACGAGCAGTACTTC | CASGAGYEQYF